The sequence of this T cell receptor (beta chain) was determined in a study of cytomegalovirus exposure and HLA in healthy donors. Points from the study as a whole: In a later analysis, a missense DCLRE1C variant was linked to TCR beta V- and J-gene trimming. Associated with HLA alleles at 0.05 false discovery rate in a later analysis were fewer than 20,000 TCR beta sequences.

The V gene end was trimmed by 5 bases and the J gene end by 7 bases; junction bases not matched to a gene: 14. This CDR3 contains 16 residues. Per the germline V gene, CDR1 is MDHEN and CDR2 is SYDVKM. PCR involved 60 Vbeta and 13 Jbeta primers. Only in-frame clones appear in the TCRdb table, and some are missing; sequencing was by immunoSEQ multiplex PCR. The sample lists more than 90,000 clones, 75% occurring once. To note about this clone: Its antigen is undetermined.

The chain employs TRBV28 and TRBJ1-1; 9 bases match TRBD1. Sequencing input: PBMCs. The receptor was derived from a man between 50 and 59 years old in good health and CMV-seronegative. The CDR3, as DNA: TGTGCCAGCAGTCTTACCGGGACAGGGAGAGTGGGTGAAGCTTTCTTT. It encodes CASSLTGTGRVGEAFF.